This TCR beta chain appears in the sequencing data of a study of blood T cells in healthy people across ages (dated by TCRdb to about 2015). In terms of the full investigation: In model experiments, template switching captured roughly one uniquely barcoded TCR beta cDNA molecule for every two T cells. The study analyzed two additional independent replicas of 1 million unique cDNA reads from the same blood draw for two donors, one aged 18 to 29 and one aged 80 or older. Donors of different ages were randomly distributed across sequencing lanes to avoid experimental bias. Donors were grouped into four age groups: young (average 16 years), middle-aged (over 35), aged (over 55) and long-lived (around 80). The study measured age-related changes in TCR beta repertoire diversity using deep sequencing normalized with unique cDNA molecular identifiers.

Study-level results and caveats: Estimates of total diversity from one million sequenced T cells were regarded as lower bounds and underestimates. Because the CMV infection status of the donors was unknown, age-related changes in expanded clonotypes may potentially have been confounded. The percentage of naive T cells measured by flow cytometry correlated strongly with observed TCR beta diversity. Compared with the aged group, the long-lived group had more naive CD4+ T cells, fewer expanded clones and increased TCR diversity, a pattern suggesting age selection. Bulk unsorted PBMC profiling prevented conclusive comparison of naive and antigen-experienced compartments. Observed TCR beta diversity per million T cells fell roughly linearly with age, and a significant reduction was already apparent by age roughly 40.

The roughly 39 donors, aged about 6 to 95 years, were systemically healthy Caucasian individuals from Russia. Roughly 10 milliliters of peripheral blood were drawn from each donor into EDTA-treated Vacutainer tubes. Ficoll-Paque density-gradient centrifugation was used to isolate PBMCs, with at least 6 million per sample. Trizol reagent was used to extract total RNA from the PBMCs, yielding at least 6 micrograms per sample. The percentages of naive CD45RAhigh/CD27high T cells were determined by flow cytometry on a PBMC aliquot from every donor. The library was made by 5' RACE. Sequencing took place on an Illumina HiSeq 2500. The second PCR ran for roughly 7 to 12 cycles and used a J-beta primer mix along with a sample-barcoded 5' primer. A template-switch 5' adaptor carrying 12 random nucleotides introduced a unique molecular identifier onto each TCR beta cDNA molecule. Each sample yielded at least 2.5 million CDR3-containing paired-end reads. First-strand cDNA synthesis was performed from all RNA using the Mint cDNA synthesis kit, with priming by a TRBC-specific oligonucleotide. All cDNA was treated with uracil-DNA glycosylase and then went through a first 18-cycle PCR with the universal primers M1SS and BC2_uni_R. Per the authors' processing: For normalization, 1 million high-quality reads were randomly selected from each sample, with every read carrying a distinct molecular identifier. Instead of being binned into consensus sequences, reads with shared molecular identifiers were discarded. MiTCR, run with a Q25 quality threshold and the strictest error-elimination algorithm, handled CDR3 identification, clonotype clustering and error correction. A nonparametric unseen species model with Euler transformation was used to estimate lower-bound total TCR beta diversity. TCRdb reworked the public reads: Q25 trimming with fastp, MiXCR clone assembly, productive beta chains retained. A single entry per CDR3 protein holds the most common genes and DNA from its merged rows. The V and J calls were not made by the authors but by TCRdb's processing. The sample profile shows about 1.5 million distinct CDR3 sequences; approximately 39% of them were found once. Just over 4% of the sample lies in the top ten.

With respect to this clonotype: This clone's antigen is unknown. There are no base qualities to consult, and no much larger clone falls within one base.

The specimen sequenced was blood. The receptor's source is a young woman in good health.

The CDR3 here reads CASSRRGLDIQYF. The nucleotide sequence reads TGTGCCAGCAGCCGCCGGGGGCTGGACATTCAGTACTTC. The chain is encoded by TRBV7-8 joined to TRBJ2-5; the D call is possibly TRBD1 or TRBD2, each sharing 6 bases. Gene TRBJ2-4 matches the end of the DNA better, so the J call may be wrong. In the germline V gene, CDR1 corresponds to SGHVS and CDR2 to FQNEAQ. The CDR3 numbers 13 residues from cysteine through phenylalanine. Only CDR3 DNA remains: 39 bases, in frame from the first base.